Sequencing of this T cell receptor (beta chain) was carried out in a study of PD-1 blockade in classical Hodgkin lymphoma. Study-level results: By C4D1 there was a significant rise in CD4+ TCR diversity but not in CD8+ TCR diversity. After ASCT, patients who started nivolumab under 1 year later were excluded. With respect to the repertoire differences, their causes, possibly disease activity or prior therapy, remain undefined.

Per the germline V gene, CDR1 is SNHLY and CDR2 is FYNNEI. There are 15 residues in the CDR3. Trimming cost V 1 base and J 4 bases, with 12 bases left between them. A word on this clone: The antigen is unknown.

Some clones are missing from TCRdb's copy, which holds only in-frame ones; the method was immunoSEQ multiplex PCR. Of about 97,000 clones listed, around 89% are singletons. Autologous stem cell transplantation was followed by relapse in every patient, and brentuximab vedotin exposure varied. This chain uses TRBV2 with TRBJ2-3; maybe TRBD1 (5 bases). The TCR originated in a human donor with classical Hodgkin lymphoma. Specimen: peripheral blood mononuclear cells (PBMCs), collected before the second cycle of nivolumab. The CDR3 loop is CASSEDSRVSDTQYF. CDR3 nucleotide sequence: TGTGCCAGCAGTGAAGATAGCAGGGTTTCAGATACGCAGTATTTT.